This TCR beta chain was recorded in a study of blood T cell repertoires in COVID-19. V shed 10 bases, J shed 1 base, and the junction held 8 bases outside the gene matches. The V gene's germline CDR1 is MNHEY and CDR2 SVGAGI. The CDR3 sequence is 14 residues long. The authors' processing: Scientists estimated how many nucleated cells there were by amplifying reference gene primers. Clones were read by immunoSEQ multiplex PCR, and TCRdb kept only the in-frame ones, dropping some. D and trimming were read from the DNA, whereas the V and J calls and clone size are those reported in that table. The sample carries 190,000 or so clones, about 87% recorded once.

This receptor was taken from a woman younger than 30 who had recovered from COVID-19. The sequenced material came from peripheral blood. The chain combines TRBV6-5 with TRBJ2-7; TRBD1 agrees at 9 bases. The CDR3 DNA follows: TGTGCCACCCGCCCGGGACAGGGATCCTACGAGCAGTACTTC. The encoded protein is CATRPGQGSYEQYF.